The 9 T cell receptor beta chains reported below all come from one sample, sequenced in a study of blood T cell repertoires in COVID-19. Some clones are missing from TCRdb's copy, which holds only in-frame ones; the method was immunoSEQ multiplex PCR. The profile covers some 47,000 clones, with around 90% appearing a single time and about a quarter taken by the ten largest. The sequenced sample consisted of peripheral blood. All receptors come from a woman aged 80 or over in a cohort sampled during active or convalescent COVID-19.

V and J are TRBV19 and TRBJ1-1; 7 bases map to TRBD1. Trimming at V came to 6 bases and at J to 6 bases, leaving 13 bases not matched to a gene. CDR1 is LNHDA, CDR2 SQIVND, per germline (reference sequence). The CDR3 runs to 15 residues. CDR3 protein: CASRTPRGRGPEAFF. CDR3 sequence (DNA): TGTGCCAGTAGGACCCCGAGGGGGCGAGGTCCTGAAGCTTTCTTT.

This CDR3 is CSVSTGSLNQPQHF. The CDR3 nucleotides are TGCAGCGTTTCGACAGGGAGCCTCAATCAGCCCCAGCATTTT. J is TRBJ1-5 and V is TRBV29-1; 7 bases agree with TRBD1. This CDR3 has 14 amino acids. Germline CDR1 reads SQVTM; CDR2 reads ANQGSEA. Trimming at V came to 5 bases and at J to 3 bases, leaving 7 bases not matched to a gene.

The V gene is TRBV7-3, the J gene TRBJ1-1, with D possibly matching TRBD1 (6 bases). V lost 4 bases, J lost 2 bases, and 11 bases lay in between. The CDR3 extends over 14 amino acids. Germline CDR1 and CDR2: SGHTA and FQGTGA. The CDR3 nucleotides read TGTGCCAGCAGCTCGCAGGGGACCAACACTGAAGCTTTCTTT. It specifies CASSSQGTNTEAFF.

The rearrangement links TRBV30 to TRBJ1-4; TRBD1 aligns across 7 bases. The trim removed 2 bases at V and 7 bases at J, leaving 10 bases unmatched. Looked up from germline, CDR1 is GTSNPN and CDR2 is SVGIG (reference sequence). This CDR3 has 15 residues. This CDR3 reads CAWSPQDRRGEKLFF. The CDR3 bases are TGTGCCTGGAGTCCTCAGGACAGGAGGGGTGAAAAACTGTTTTTT.

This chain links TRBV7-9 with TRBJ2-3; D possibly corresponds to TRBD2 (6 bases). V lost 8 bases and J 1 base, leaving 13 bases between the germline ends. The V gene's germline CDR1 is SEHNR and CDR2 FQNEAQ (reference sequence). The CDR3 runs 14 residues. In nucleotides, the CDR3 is TGTGCCAGCCCGGGGGAGGCCGGCACAGATACGCAGTATTTT. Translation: CASPGEAGTDTQYF.

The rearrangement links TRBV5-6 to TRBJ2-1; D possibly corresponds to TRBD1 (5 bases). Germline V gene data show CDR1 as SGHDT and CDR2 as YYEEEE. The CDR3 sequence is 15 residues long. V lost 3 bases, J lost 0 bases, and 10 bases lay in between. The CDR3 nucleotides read TGTGCCAGCAGCTGGGGCGAGCACTCCTACAATGAGCAGTTCTTC. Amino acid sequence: CASSWGEHSYNEQFF.

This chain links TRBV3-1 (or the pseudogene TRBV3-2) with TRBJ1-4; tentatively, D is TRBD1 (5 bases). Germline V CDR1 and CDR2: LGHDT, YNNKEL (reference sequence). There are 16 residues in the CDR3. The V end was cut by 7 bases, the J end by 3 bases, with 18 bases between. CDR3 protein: CASILPKGWANEKLFF. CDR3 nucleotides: TGTGCCAGCATACTCCCCAAGGGGTGGGCTAATGAAAAACTGTTTTTT.

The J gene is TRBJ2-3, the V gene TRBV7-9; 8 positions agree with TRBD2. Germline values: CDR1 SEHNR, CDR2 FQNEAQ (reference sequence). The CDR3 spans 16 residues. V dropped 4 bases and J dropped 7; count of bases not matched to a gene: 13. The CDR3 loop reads CASSSLSGGRTNTQYF. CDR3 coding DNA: TGTGCCAGCAGCTCCCTGTCGGGGGGGCGAACGAATACGCAGTATTTT.

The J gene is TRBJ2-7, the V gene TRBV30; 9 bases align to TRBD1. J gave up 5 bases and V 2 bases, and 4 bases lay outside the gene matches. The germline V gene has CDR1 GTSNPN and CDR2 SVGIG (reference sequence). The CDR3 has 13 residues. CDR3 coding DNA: TGTGCCTGGAGTAGGGACAGGGTGGACGAGCAGTACTTC. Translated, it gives CAWSRDRVDEQYF.